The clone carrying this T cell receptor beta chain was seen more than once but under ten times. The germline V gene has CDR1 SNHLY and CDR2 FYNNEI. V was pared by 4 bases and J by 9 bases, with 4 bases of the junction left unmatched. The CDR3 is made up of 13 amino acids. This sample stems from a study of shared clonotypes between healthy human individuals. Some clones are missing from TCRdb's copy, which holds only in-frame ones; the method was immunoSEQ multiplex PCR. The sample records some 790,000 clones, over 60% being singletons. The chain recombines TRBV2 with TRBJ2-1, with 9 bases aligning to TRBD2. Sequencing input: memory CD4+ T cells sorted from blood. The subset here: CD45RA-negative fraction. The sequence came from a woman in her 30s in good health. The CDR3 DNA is TGTGCCAGCAGTGTAGCGGGAGATGGTGAGCAGTTCTTC. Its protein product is CASSVAGDGEQFF.